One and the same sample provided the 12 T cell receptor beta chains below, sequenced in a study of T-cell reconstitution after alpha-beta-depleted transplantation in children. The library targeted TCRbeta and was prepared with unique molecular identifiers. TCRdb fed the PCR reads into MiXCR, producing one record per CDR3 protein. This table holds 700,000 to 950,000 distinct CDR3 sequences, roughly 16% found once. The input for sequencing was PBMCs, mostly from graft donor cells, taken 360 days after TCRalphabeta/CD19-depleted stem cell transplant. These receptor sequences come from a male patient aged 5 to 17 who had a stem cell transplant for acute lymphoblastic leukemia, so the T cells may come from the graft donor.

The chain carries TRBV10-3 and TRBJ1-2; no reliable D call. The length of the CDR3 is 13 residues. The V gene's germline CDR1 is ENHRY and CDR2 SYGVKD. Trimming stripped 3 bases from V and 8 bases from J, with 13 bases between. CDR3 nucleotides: TGTGCCATCAGTGACTTGGGCGGTCCAGGCTACACCTTC. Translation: CAISDLGGPGYTF.

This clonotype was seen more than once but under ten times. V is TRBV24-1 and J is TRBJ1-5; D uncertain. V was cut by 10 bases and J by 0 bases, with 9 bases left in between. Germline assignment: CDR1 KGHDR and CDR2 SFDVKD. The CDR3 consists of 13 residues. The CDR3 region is CATTDLSNQPQHF. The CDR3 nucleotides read TGTGCCACTACCGATCTTAGCAATCAGCCCCAGCATTTT.

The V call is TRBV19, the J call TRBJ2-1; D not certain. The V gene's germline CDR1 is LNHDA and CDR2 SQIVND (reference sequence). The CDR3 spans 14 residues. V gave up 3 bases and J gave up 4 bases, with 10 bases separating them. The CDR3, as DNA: TGTGCCAGTAGTATTAGTCGGATTTACAATGAGCAGTTCTTC. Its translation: CASSISRIYNEQFF.

The CDR3 coding sequence is TGTGCCAGCAGCTTAACCCAGGGCACCGGGGAGCTGTTTTTT. This codes for CASSLTQGTGELFF. V usage is TRBV11-3 and J usage is TRBJ2-2; tentatively, D is TRBD1 (5 bases). From germline, CDR1 is SGHNT and CDR2 YENEEA. Trimming took 2 bases from V and 4 from J, leaving 8 bases between them. The CDR3 length is 14 residues. Filled out from reference TRBV11-3 and TRBJ2-2, the complete variable domain reads EAGVVQSPRYKIIEKKQPVAFWCNPISGHNTLYWYLQNLGQGPELLIRYENEEAVDDSQLPKDRFSAERLKGVDSTLKIQPAELGDSAVYLCASSLTQGTGELFFGEGSRLTVL.

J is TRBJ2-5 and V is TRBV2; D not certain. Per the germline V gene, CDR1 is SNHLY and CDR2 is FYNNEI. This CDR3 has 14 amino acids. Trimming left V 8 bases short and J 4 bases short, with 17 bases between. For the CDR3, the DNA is TGTGCCAGCTTTCGGCCAGAGGTTGGAGAGACCCAGTACTTC. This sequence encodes CASFRPEVGETQYF.

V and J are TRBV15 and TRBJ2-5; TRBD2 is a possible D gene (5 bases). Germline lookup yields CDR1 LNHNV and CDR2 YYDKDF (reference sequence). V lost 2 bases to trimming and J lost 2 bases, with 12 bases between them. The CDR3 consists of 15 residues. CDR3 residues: CATSRPAPGQETQYF. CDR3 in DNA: TGTGCCACCAGCAGACCAGCCCCGGGGCAAGAGACCCAGTACTTC.

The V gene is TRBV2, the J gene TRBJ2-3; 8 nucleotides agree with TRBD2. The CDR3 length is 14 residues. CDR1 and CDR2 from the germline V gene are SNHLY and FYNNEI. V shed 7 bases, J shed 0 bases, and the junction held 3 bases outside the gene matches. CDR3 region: CASTERESTDTQYF. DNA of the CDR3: TGTGCCAGCACAGAGCGGGAGAGCACAGATACGCAGTATTTT.

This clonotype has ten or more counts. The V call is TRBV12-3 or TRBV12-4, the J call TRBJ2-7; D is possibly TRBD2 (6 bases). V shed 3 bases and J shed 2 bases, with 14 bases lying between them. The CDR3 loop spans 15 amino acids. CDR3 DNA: TGTGCCAGCAGTTTCTCAGGCGGAGGGGCCTACGAGCAGTACTTC. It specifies CASSFSGGGAYEQYF.

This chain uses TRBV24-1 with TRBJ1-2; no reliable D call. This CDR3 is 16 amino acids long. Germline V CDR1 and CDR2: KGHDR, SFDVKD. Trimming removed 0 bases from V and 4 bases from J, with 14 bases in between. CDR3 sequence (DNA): TGTGCCACCAGTGATTTGTTGACCGCTTTTTCCTATGGCTACACCTTC. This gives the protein CATSDLLTAFSYGYTF.

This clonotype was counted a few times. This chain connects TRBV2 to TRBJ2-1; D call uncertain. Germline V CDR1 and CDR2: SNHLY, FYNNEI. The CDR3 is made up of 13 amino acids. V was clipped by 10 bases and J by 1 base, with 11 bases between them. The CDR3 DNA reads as TGTGCCACCGCCTCGGGTTCCTACAATGAGCAGTTCTTC. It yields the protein CATASGSYNEQFF.

CDR3 sequence (DNA): TGTGCCAGCAGTTTATCGGCTAGCGGAGGAAATGAGCAGTTCTTC. Protein: CASSLSASGGNEQFF. The rearrangement joins TRBV12-3 or TRBV12-4 to TRBJ2-1; 7 nucleotides align to TRBD2. This CDR3 has 15 residues. The junction had 8 bases not matched to a gene; V was cut back by 2 bases and J by 7 bases.

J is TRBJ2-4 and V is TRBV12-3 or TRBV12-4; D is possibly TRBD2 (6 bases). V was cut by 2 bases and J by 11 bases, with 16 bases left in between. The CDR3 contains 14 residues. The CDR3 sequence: CASSLNGGKEVQYF. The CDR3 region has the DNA TGTGCCAGCAGTTTAAATGGCGGGAAGGAAGTTCAGTACTTC.